A selection of T cell receptor beta chains follows, all from one sample in a study of control samples from healthy donors and cancer patients. Only in-frame clones appear in the TCRdb table, and some are missing; sequencing was by immunoSEQ multiplex PCR. The sample includes roughly 370,000 clones, about nine tenths of them seen just once. Sequencing was done on a sample of PBMCs. Source of these receptors: a man aged 35 to 55 with head and neck cancer. The CDR3 runs from the conserved cysteine through the conserved F or W. D genes are given only for firm matches. Size values are once, few and many counts, or a class for expanded clones, and some rows have none.

j_call d_call clone_size v_call cdr3_nt cdr3_aa
TRBJ2-3 . . TRBV7-3 TGTGCCAGCAGCGGGGGCCGAAACACAGATACGCAGTATTTT CASSGGRNTDTQYF
TRBJ2-1 . . TRBV9 TGTGCCAGCAGCCCCCGCGCGGACAACCCTCCGAGCGGTGAGCAGTTCTTC CASSPRADNPPSGEQFF
TRBJ1-5 . . TRBV7-9 TGTGCCAGCAGCTTAGGGGTTTCAGGGAAGTCGCAGCCCCAGCATTTT CASSLGVSGKSQPQHF
TRBJ1-4 . . TRBV6-5 TGTGCCAGCAGTACAACCATTGCAACTAATGAAAAACTGTTTTTT CASSTTIATNEKLFF
TRBJ1-3 TRBD1 . TRBV2 TGTGCCAGCAGCGACAGGGAATCGCCTGGAAACACCATATATTTT CASSDRESPGNTIYF
TRBJ2-1 . . TRBV19 TGTGCCAGTAGTGGAAGAACGCCCGGACAGACACGATACAATGAGCAGTTCTTC CASSGRTPGQTRYNEQFF
TRBJ1-2 TRBD1 . TRBV4-3 TGCGCCAGCAGCCAGGGTAACGCAGGGGGCGCGGGTGGCTACACCTTC CASSQGNAGGAGGYTF
TRBJ2-5 TRBD2 . TRBV28 TGTGCCAGCAGTCTCAGATCTCTAGCGGGTGTCTCTGAGACCCAGTACTTC CASSLRSLAGVSETQYF
TRBJ2-1 TRBD1 once TRBV15 TGTGCCACCAGCAGTAGGGACAGGGGGGATGAGCAGTTCTTC CATSSRDRGDEQFF
TRBJ1-5 . . TRBV7-9 TGTGCCAGCAGCTTAGGGGGGGGCAGGCGGAATCGGCCCCAGCATTTT CASSLGGGRRNRPQHF
TRBJ1-1 TRBD1 once TRBV5-1 TGCGCCAGCAGCTTCGAAACAGGGGGCACTGAAGCTTTCTTT CASSFETGGTEAFF
TRBJ2-1 . . TRBV29-1 TGCAGCGGGTCGGCCTACAATGAGCAGTTCTTC CSGSAYNEQFF
TRBJ2-2 . . TRBV6-1 TGTGCCAGCAGTGAAGGGTACCCCGGGGAGCTGTTTTTT CASSEGYPGELFF
TRBJ2-1 . once TRBV11-3 TGTGCCAGCAGCTTATCGGACGGCAATGAGCAGTTCTTC CASSLSDGNEQFF
TRBJ1-2 . . TRBV9 TGTGCCAGCAGCCAAAGAGGCTATGGCTACACCTTC CASSQRGYGYTF
TRBJ2-3 TRBD2 . TRBV15 TGTGCCACCAGGGCGGGGGGGGCTGGAGATACGCAGTATTTT CATRAGGAGDTQYF
TRBJ2-5 . . TRBV5-4 TGTGCCAGCAGCTTTCGTCGGCCCCTCGGGCAAGAGACCCAGTACTTC CASSFRRPLGQETQYF
TRBJ2-1 TRBD1 . TRBV28 TGTGCCAGCAGTGCAGGACAGGAGGCAAAAAATGAGCAGTTCTTC CASSAGQEAKNEQFF
TRBJ1-4 . . TRBV28 TGTGCCAGCAGTTTCGGGGGGGCAGACCATGAAAAACTGTTTTTT CASSFGGADHEKLFF
TRBJ1-5 . . TRBV10-1 TGCGCCAGCAGTGAAGGAAAGGGGACCGGACTTAATCAGCCCCAGCATTTT CASSEGKGTGLNQPQHF
TRBJ2-1 TRBD2 . TRBV4-2 TGTGCCAGCAGCCCCACCTCGGCTAGCGGGGTCCTTGAGCAGTTCTTC CASSPTSASGVLEQFF
TRBJ2-3 TRBD2 . TRBV7-8 TGTGCCAGCAGCTTAGAGCCGGGACTAAACACAGATACGCAGTATTTT CASSLEPGLNTDTQYF
TRBJ1-1 . . TRBV7-9 TGTGCCAGCAGCTTCCTTAACGGGAACACTGAAGCTTTCTTT CASSFLNGNTEAFF
TRBJ2-7 TRBD1 once TRBV5-6 TGTGCCAGCAGGGGGACAGGGAAATACCACGAGCAGTACTTC CASRGTGKYHEQYF
TRBJ1-2 TRBD1 . TRBV2 TGTGCCAGCCGGGACAGGGAGAGTTCTTGGTTTCTCTCTGGCTACACCTTC CASRDRESSWFLSGYTF
TRBJ1-1 . . TRBV21-1 TGTGCCAGCAGCACCAAGGAGAACACTGAAGCTTTCTTT CASSTKENTEAFF
TRBJ1-2 TRBD1 . TRBV14 TGTGCCAGTTCCGGGACAGGGATTTCGGGCTACACCTTC CASSGTGISGYTF
TRBJ2-2 . . TRBV19 TGTGCCAGTACCCGGCCAGGGACGAACACCGGGGAGCTGTTTTTT CASTRPGTNTGELFF
TRBJ2-7 . once TRBV20-1 TGCAGTGCGTCTCGGGAATACGAGCAGTACTTC CSASREYEQYF
TRBJ2-3 . few TRBV7-9 TGTGCCAGCAGCTTCAACCGCGAGGGCCCCACAGATACGCAGTATTTT CASSFNREGPTDTQYF
TRBJ1-1 TRBD1 . TRBV2 TGTGCCAGCAGTGAGCAGGGGGTGAACACTGAAGCTTTCTTT CASSEQGVNTEAFF
TRBJ2-2 . . TRBV4-2 TGTGCCAGCAGCCTCCCGAGGGGCAGGGAAAACACCGGGGAGCTGTTTTTT CASSLPRGRENTGELFF
TRBJ2-1 . . TRBV5-1 TGCGCCAGCAGCCCCCTCCGGGGCCCAACCACCTACAATGAGCAGTTCTTC CASSPLRGPTTYNEQFF
TRBJ1-1 . . TRBV5-1 TGCGCCAGCAGCTTGCTCGGTGGTTCAGGGATAACTGAAGCTTTCTTT CASSLLGGSGITEAFF
TRBJ2-5 . . TRBV30 TGTGCCTGCGAAACGTCCCCCGGGACGGATAAAGAGACCCAGTACTTC CACETSPGTDKETQYF
TRBJ2-7 . . TRBV27 TGTGCCAGCACCGGAGACCTTAACGAGCAGTACTTC CASTGDLNEQYF
TRBJ2-3 TRBD2 once TRBV29-1 TGCAGCGTTGAGCTAGCGGATTCCACAGATACGCAGTATTTT CSVELADSTDTQYF
TRBJ2-4 TRBD1 . TRBV3-1/TRBV3-2 TGTGCCAGCAGCCTACAGGGGACCAAAAACATTCAGTACTTC CASSLQGTKNIQYF
TRBJ2-7 TRBD2 . TRBV15 TGTGCCACCAGCAGAGATACGCTAGCGGGATGGATTTCCTACGAGCAGTACTTC CATSRDTLAGWISYEQYF